This T cell receptor beta chain comes out of a study of cytomegalovirus exposure and HLA in healthy donors. Across the study: Of all 360 or so donors who were genotyped, roughly 83% belonged to the Caucasian-associated ancestry cluster. Study observations and caveats: Prior analysis indicated that the majority of TCR beta V segments exhibited productivity approximately 87% or approximately 30% of the time.

Each donor was healthy, and each was a bone marrow donor. At sampling all donors were nominally healthy, likely with unrecorded immune exposures. PCR used 60 Vbeta primers and 13 Jbeta primers. Generated by immunoSEQ multiplex PCR, the TCRdb table keeps only in-frame clones and is missing some. Of about 200,000 clones listed, roughly 83% are singletons. This clone was seen only a few times. What it binds is not known. The V segment lost 5 bases and the J segment 8 bases; nucleotides outside the gene matches: 5. The CDR3 runs to 13 residues. CDR1 is SGHTA, CDR2 FQGNSA, per germline. The sequenced material came from PBMCs. The rearrangement joins TRBV7-2 to TRBJ1-2; 10 bases are shared with TRBD1. This TCR came from a male donor in good health and CMV-seropositive. CDR3 amino acids: CASSRQGAGGYTF. CDR3 nucleotide sequence: TGTGCCAGCAGCCGACAGGGGGCTGGAGGCTACACCTTC.